The next 10 T cell receptor beta chains were all read from a single sample in a study of beta chain features in type 1 diabetes (dated by TCRdb to 2016 to 2019). Broad study findings and their caveats: A moderate but significant shortening of TCRB CDR3 length was observed in type 1 diabetes patients in all four CD4+ subsets.

Their specific antigens are unknown. Libraries were made using the immunoSEQ multiplex PCR assay. All of the isolated RNA was reverse transcribed with the High Capacity cDNA Reverse Transcription Kit, so expressed TCRB transcripts were sequenced. Sourced from immuneACCESS, this table was stored by TCRdb with only in-frame sequences that have V and J called. A share of the clones is absent; for the studies checked, an unresolved V gene accounts for under half, and the remainder has no known explanation. The sample records 300,000 to 450,000 clones, roughly 13% of which are singletons. 0.008% to 0.011% of the sample comes from the top ten. The specimen sequenced was naive CD4+ T cells from blood. The meaning of the sample's cell subset or site label: true naive CD4+ T cells. The receptor set was obtained from a woman younger than 30 with type 1 diabetes.

The chain couples TRBV7-2 to TRBJ2-2; D is perhaps TRBD2 (6 bases). Germline lookup yields CDR1 SGHTA and CDR2 FQGNSA. This CDR3 has 15 amino acids. Trimming cost V 2 bases and J 4 bases, with 11 bases left between them. The CDR3 spells CASSLFGGATGELFF. The CDR3 DNA follows: TGTGCCAGCAGCTTATTTGGCGGGGCCACCGGGGAGCTGTTTTTT.

The chain recombines TRBV4-2 with TRBJ1-5; TRBD1 matches at 8 bases. The germline V gene has CDR1 LGHNA and CDR2 YNFKEQ. Trimming took 3 bases from V and 9 from J; bases not matched to a gene: 10. The CDR3 loop spans 15 amino acids. The DNA of the CDR3 is TGTGCCAGCAGCCACCCGGGACAGGTTTCCCGGCCCCAGCATTTT. Its protein product is CASSHPGQVSRPQHF.

The gene calls are TRBV28 and TRBJ2-3, with 7 bases fitting TRBD1. V trimming: 4 bases; J trimming: 4 bases; junction bases outside the gene matches: 2. The germline CDR1 and CDR2 sequences are MDHEN and SYDVKM. CDR3 length equals 13 residues. Here the CDR3 DNA reads TGTGCCAGCAGTTCCGGACAGGCAGATACGCAGTATTTT. Translation: CASSSGQADTQYF.

In this sample, this clone turned up a few times. J is TRBJ2-1 and V is TRBV2; 10 nucleotides match TRBD1. This CDR3 has 14 residues. Germline V CDR1 and CDR2: SNHLY, FYNNEI. Trimming removed 11 bases from V and 5 bases from J; junction bases left unmatched: 9. CDR3 DNA sequence: TGTGCCGGAGAGACAGGGGGCGTGGACAATGAGCAGTTCTTC. As protein: CAGETGGVDNEQFF.

The chain recombines TRBV5-1 with TRBJ1-1; TRBD1 might be the D (5 bases). Trimming cost V 4 bases and J 11 bases, with 18 bases left between them. CDR3 length: 13 residues. Germline lookup yields CDR1 SGHRS and CDR2 YFSETQ. Here the CDR3 DNA reads TGCGCCAGCAGCACGACAGAGTCAATGCGGGCTTTCTTT. This sequence encodes CASSTTESMRAFF.

In its sample, this clone was seen a few times. The chain is built from TRBV4-1 and TRBJ1-1; TRBD1 is a possible D gene (6 bases). The ends were cut back, 3 bases at V and 1 base at J, with 6 bases in the middle. This CDR3 is built from 13 residues. Germline V gene sequence: CDR1 MGHRA, CDR2 YSYEKL. In nucleotides, the CDR3 is TGCGCCAGCAGCCAGACAGGGAACACTGAAGCTTTCTTT. Encoded protein: CASSQTGNTEAFF.

Only a few counts were recorded for this clone. This chain connects TRBV29-1 to TRBJ2-1, with 7 bases identical to TRBD1. Trimming removed 6 bases from V and 2 bases from J; junction bases left unmatched: 13. The germline V gene encodes CDR1 SQVTM and CDR2 ANQGSEA. The CDR3 loop spans 16 amino acids. The CDR3 nucleotides are TGCAGCGTAGGACGGACAGGCCCCCCTCCCTACAATGAGCAGTTCTTC. It yields the protein CSVGRTGPPPYNEQFF.

CDR3 region: CASSPRGRETQYF. The CDR3 DNA reads as TGTGCCAGCTCACCAAGGGGAAGGGAGACCCAGTACTTC. The genes are TRBV18 and TRBJ2-5; D perhaps matches TRBD1 (5 bases). This CDR3 contains 13 residues. Germline V gene sequence: CDR1 KGHSH, CDR2 LQKENI. V shed 2 bases and J shed 5 bases, with 9 bases lying between them.

This clone was counted only a few times. This rearrangement joins TRBV21-1 to TRBJ1-2. TRBV21-1 is classified as a pseudogene. The CDR3 has 10 amino acids. The CDR3: CASRYYGYTF. The CDR3 DNA sequence: TGTGCCAGCCGTTACTATGGCTACACCTTC.

The chain couples TRBV4-2 to TRBJ1-2; D unresolved. The V end lost 4 bases, the J end lost 8 bases, and 11 bases lay between the germline ends. The germline gives CDR1 LGHNA, CDR2 YNFKEQ. The CDR3 covers 12 residues. The CDR3 region is CASSPWGEGYTF. CDR3 DNA sequence: TGTGCCAGCAGCCCATGGGGAGAGGGCTACACCTTC.